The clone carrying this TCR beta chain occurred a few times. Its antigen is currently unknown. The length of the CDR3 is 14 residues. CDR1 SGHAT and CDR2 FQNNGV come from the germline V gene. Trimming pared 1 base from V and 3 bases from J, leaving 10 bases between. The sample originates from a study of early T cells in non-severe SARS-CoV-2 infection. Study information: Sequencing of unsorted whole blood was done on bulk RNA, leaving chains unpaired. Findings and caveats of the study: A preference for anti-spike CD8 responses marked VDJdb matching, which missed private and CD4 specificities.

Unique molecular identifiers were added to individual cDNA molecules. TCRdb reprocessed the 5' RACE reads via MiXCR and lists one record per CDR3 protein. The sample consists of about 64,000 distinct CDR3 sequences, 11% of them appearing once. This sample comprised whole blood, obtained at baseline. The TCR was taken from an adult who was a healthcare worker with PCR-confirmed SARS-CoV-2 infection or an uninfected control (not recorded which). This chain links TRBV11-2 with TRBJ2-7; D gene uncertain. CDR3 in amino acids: CASSLAPDIYEQYF. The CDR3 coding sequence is TGTGCCAGCAGCTTAGCGCCGGATATCTACGAGCAGTACTTC.